This entry concerns a single T cell receptor beta chain. The antigen remains unidentified. This may be a read error: a much more frequent sequence differs by one nucleotide. Using 10%, 30% or 50% RNA, naive CD8 libraries were derived from approximately 22,000 to 940,000 sorted cells. Isolation of naive CD8 T cells was achieved by sorting on a CD8+CD4-CCR7+CD45RA+ phenotype. The CDR3 runs to 15 residues. The germline V gene has CDR1 MDHEN and CDR2 SYDVKM. MiXCR, applied by TCRdb to the PCR reads, yields one record per CDR3 protein. This sample has roughly 300,000 distinct CDR3 sequences; roughly 23% occur once, and the top ten carry approximately 0.74%. This sample was included in a study of molecular identifiers for immune sequencing clone quantification. Study-level background: RNA from 20,000 or 100,000 naive CD8 cells was split five ways in replicates, with four sequenced.

Study-wide results and caveats: Whereas naive cells kept under 1% of molecules in clones above 20 RNA copies, such clones held over 98% in effectors.

This clonotype originated in a human donor in good health. Some libraries in this study had Jurkat cell RNA spiked in. The gene calls are TRBV28 and TRBJ2-3; D unclear. Sequencing was carried out using naive CD8+ T cells from blood, with Jurkat cell RNA spiked in. Subset specified: FACS-sorted CD8+CD4-CCR7+CD45RA+ naive T cells. Here the CDR3 reads CASSPLPLVTVTQYF. CDR3 bases: TGTGCCAGCAGTCCCCTCCCTTTAGTCACAGTTACGCAGTATTTT. The full variable domain, rest sourced from reference TRBV28 and TRBJ2-3, is DVKVTQSSRYLVKRTGEKVFLECVQDMDHENMFWYRQDPGLGLRLIYFSYDVKMKEKGDIPEGYSVSREKKERFSLILESASTNQTSMYLCASSPLPLVTVTQYFGPGTRLTVL.